Presented here are 22 T cell receptor beta chains from one specimen sequenced in a study of blood T cell repertoires in COVID-19. Clones were sequenced by immunoSEQ multiplex PCR, and TCRdb holds only the in-frame ones, with some missing. This sample yields some 59,000 clones, of which roughly 90% are seen a single time; roughly 3.9% belongs to the top ten. Material for sequencing was peripheral blood. These receptor sequences come from a man in his fifties with acute or convalescent COVID-19.

This chain uses TRBV6-4 with TRBJ2-1, with TRBD2 matching over 13 bases. Germline CDR1 reads MRHNA; CDR2 reads SNTAGT. With 5 bases clipped from V and 4 bases from J, the junction kept 5 bases outside the gene matches. The CDR3 covers 16 residues. The CDR3 protein is CASSQGLAGSYNEQFF. DNA for the CDR3: TGTGCCAGCAGTCAGGGACTAGCGGGATCGTACAATGAGCAGTTCTTC.

This clone was seen only a few times. The genes are TRBV30 and TRBJ1-6; D might be TRBD1 (6 bases). The germline V gene has CDR1 GTSNPN and CDR2 SVGIG (reference sequence). V was clipped by 5 bases and J by 9 bases, with 20 bases between them. The CDR3 consists of 15 residues. The CDR3 here is CAWDLRGGSTSPLHF. The DNA for the CDR3 is TGTGCCTGGGATCTGAGGGGGGGGTCCACTTCACCCCTCCACTTT. Full variable domain (missing parts from reference TRBV30 and TRBJ1-6): SQTIHQWPATLVQPVGSPLSLECTVEGTSNPNLYWYRQAAGRGLQLLFYSVGIGQISSEVPQNLSASRPQDRQFILSSKKLLLSDSGFYLCAWDLRGGSTSPLHFGNGTRLTVT.

The chain recombines TRBV29-1 with TRBJ2-2; D not resolved. The ends were cut back, 3 bases at V and 1 base at J, with 12 bases in the middle. CDR3 length: 15 amino acids. Germline V gives CDR1 SQVTM, CDR2 ANQGSEA. This chain's CDR3 is CSVEAAQVNTGELFF. The CDR3 DNA reads as TGCAGCGTTGAGGCAGCCCAGGTGAACACCGGGGAGCTGTTTTTT.

This chain joins TRBV19 and TRBJ2-7, with D perhaps matching TRBD2 (6 bases). Trimming took 5 bases from V and 4 from J, leaving 12 bases between them. Germline V gene sequence: CDR1 LNHDA, CDR2 SQIVND (reference sequence). The length of the CDR3 is 13 residues. The CDR3 protein is CASSRGGWYEQYF. Here the CDR3 DNA reads TGTGCCAGTAGTCGTGGGGGGTGGTACGAGCAGTACTTC. Full variable domain (missing parts from reference TRBV19 and TRBJ2-7): DGGITQSPKYLFRKEGQNVTLSCEQNLNHDAMYWYRQDPGQGLRLIYYSQIVNDFQKGDIAEGYSVSREKKESFPLTVTSAQKNPTAFYLCASSRGGWYEQYFGPGTRLTVT.

The rearrangement uses TRBV6-5 and TRBJ1-1; unclear D gene. The germline gives CDR1 MNHEY, CDR2 SVGAGI. The CDR3 extends over 11 amino acids. The germline V and J ends were trimmed by 9 bases and 6 bases, with 11 bases remaining between them. CDR3 nucleotide sequence: TGTGCCAGTAAGTGGCAGGCTGAAGCTTTCTTT. Its translation is CASKWQAEAFF.

The gene calls are TRBV5-1 and TRBJ1-1; D is ambiguous. Germline-derived CDR1 and CDR2 are SGHRS and YFSETQ. The CDR3 spans 17 residues. V gave up 0 bases and J gave up 4 bases, with 19 bases separating them. In DNA form, the CDR3 reads TGCGCCAGCAGCTTGGCCGGTAGGGTAGGAGGTCGCACTGAAGCTTTCTTT. Translating it yields CASSLAGRVGGRTEAFF.

This clone appeared a single time. The chain recombines TRBV12-3 or TRBV12-4 with TRBJ2-7; TRBD2 might be the D (6 bases). V was pared by 3 bases and J by 7 bases, with 7 bases between. This CDR3 comprises 11 residues. CDR3 coding DNA: TGTGCCAGCAGTTTTCGGGAGGAGCAGTACTTC. Residues: CASSFREEQYF.

The chain combines TRBV5-4 with TRBJ2-1, with 11 bases aligning to TRBD2. The CDR3 sequence is 17 residues long. Trimming removed 4 bases from V and 5 bases from J; junction bases left unmatched: 11. CDR1 and CDR2 (germline): SGHNT, YYREEE (reference sequence). CDR3 nucleotide sequence: TGTGCCAGCAGCCCGGGACTAGCGGAGGGGAGGAACAATGAGCAGTTCTTC. It codes for CASSPGLAEGRNNEQFF.

CDR3 amino acids: CASSLGGRGGYTF. Written as DNA, the CDR3 is TGTGCCAGCAGCTTAGGGGGTCGGGGTGGCTACACCTTC. This chain joins TRBV7-4 and TRBJ1-2; D gene ambiguous. Per the germline V gene, CDR1 is SGHVT and CDR2 is SQSDAQ. This CDR3 is built from 13 residues. Trimming left V 1 base short and J 7 bases short, with 10 bases between.

V and J are TRBV28 and TRBJ1-5; TRBD1 matches at 7 bases. Germline V lookup: CDR1 MDHEN, CDR2 SYDVKM. J gave up 1 base and V 4 bases, and 10 bases lay outside the gene matches. CDR3 size: 17 residues. CDR3 region: CASSSRQGFGSNQPQHF. The DNA for the CDR3 is TGTGCCAGCAGTTCCCGACAGGGCTTTGGGAGCAATCAGCCCCAGCATTTT.

The J gene is TRBJ1-5, the V gene TRBV27; no definite D call. The V gene's germline CDR1 is MNHEY and CDR2 SMNVEV (reference sequence). V lost 5 bases to trimming and J lost 0 bases, with 5 bases between them. The CDR3 is 13 amino acids. CDR3 coding DNA: TGTGCCAGCAGTCCCTTTAGCAATCAGCCCCAGCATTTT. It encodes CASSPFSNQPQHF.

The chain has TRBV19 and TRBJ2-5, with D maybe TRBD2 (5 bases). Germline CDR1 reads LNHDA; CDR2 reads SQIVND (reference sequence). The length of the CDR3 is 12 residues. Trimming removed 6 bases from V and 5 bases from J, with 10 bases in between. The CDR3 coding sequence is TGTGCCAGTAGGGCCACGGGGGAGACCCAGTACTTC. It specifies CASRATGETQYF.

The V call is TRBV11-2, the J call TRBJ2-1, with TRBD2 matching 9 bases. The CDR3 is 15 residues long. Germline values: CDR1 SGHAT, CDR2 FQNNGV. V was clipped by 0 bases and J by 14 bases; unmatched bases: 11. The CDR3 bases are TGTGCCAGCAGCTTAGATCAAAGACTAGCGGTCACCGAGTTCTTC. Translation: CASSLDQRLAVTEFF.

This chain joins TRBV19 and TRBJ2-1, with 16 bases lining up with TRBD2. After removal of 6 bases from V and 4 bases from J, the junction contained 9 bases not matched to a gene. Per germline, CDR1 LNHDA and CDR2 SQIVND (reference sequence). The CDR3 extends over 18 amino acids. The CDR3: CASSKGLAGGKFYNEQFF. CDR3 sequence (DNA): TGTGCCAGTAGCAAGGGACTAGCGGGAGGGAAATTTTACAATGAGCAGTTCTTC.

The gene calls are TRBV27 and TRBJ2-5, with 14 bases lining up with TRBD2. Losses at the gene ends were 5 bases for V and 2 bases for J; bases not matched to a gene: 4. In germline, CDR1 is MNHEY, CDR2 SMNVEV (reference sequence). The CDR3 loop spans 16 amino acids. The DNA of the CDR3 is TGTGCCAGCAGTCCACGGACTAGCGGGAGGCAAGAGACCCAGTACTTC. This codes for CASSPRTSGRQETQYF.

This chain uses TRBV29-1 with TRBJ2-2; 7 bases agree with TRBD1. The CDR3 sequence is 18 residues long. V trimming: 8 bases; J trimming: 0 bases; junction bases outside the gene matches: 18. Germline V CDR1 and CDR2: SQVTM, ANQGSEA. This CDR3 reads CSPRQGLQSIANTGELFF. The CDR3 DNA reads TGCAGCCCGCGACAGGGTCTCCAATCTATCGCGAACACCGGGGAGCTGTTTTTT.

The chain combines TRBV30 with TRBJ1-2; no reliable D call. The ends were cut back, 0 bases at V and 4 bases at J, with 18 bases in the middle. The CDR3 is made up of 16 amino acids. Germline lookup yields CDR1 GTSNPN and CDR2 SVGIG (reference sequence). CDR3 region: CAWSVGWAEGSYGYTF. Written as DNA, the CDR3 is TGTGCCTGGAGTGTAGGTTGGGCAGAGGGATCCTATGGCTACACCTTC. Combining the CDR3 with reference TRBV30 and TRBJ1-2 gives the whole variable domain SQTIHQWPATLVQPVGSPLSLECTVEGTSNPNLYWYRQAAGRGLQLLFYSVGIGQISSEVPQNLSASRPQDRQFILSSKKLLLSDSGFYLCAWSVGWAEGSYGYTFGSGTRLTVV.

The rearrangement uses TRBV5-1 and TRBJ1-3; D uncertain. Germline assignment: CDR1 SGHRS and CDR2 YFSETQ. The CDR3 runs to 14 residues. Trimming left V 2 bases short and J 4 bases short, with 10 bases between. The DNA for the CDR3 is TGCGCCAGCAGCTTTGGGAGCCAGGGAAACACCATATATTTT. Its translation: CASSFGSQGNTIYF.

The rearrangement uses TRBV23-1 and TRBJ2-3; D is possibly TRBD2 (5 bases). TRBV23-1 is designated an ORF whose function remains uncertain. The CDR3 spans 16 residues. Trimming cost V 5 bases and J 2 bases, with 17 bases left between them. CDR3 amino acids: CASSRWRVDNTDTQYF. The DNA for the CDR3 is TGCGCCAGCAGTAGGTGGCGGGTCGATAACACAGATACGCAGTATTTT.

The chain recombines TRBV28 with TRBJ2-1; unclear D gene. The V gene's germline CDR1 is MDHEN and CDR2 SYDVKM. V shed 5 bases and J shed 0 bases, with 20 bases lying between them. The length of the CDR3 is 18 residues. In DNA form, the CDR3 reads TGTGCCAGCAGTCCCCGGTGGGTGTTTCGGAGCTCCTACAATGAGCAGTTCTTC. This sequence encodes CASSPRWVFRSSYNEQFF.

The chain uses TRBV6-2 or TRBV6-3 and TRBJ2-2; 12 bases agree with TRBD2. Germline-derived CDR1 and CDR2 are MNHEY and SVGEGT. The CDR3 loop spans 19 amino acids. Trimming removed 2 bases from V and 4 bases from J; junction bases left unmatched: 11. CDR3 in DNA: TGTGCCAGCAGTTACCCTCCGGGACTAGCGGGTCGTGTCACCGGGGAGCTGTTTTTT. As protein: CASSYPPGLAGRVTGELFF.

The chain links TRBV19 to TRBJ2-4, with a tentative D call TRBD1 (7 bases). The germline V gene encodes CDR1 LNHDA and CDR2 SQIVND (reference sequence). Between the trimmed V and J ends, which lost 7 bases and 0 bases, there was a span of 16 bases. The CDR3 loop spans 16 amino acids. The CDR3 nucleotides are TGTGCCAGTACCTCGAACAGGGGACTAGCCAAAAACATTCAGTACTTC. Translation: CASTSNRGLAKNIQYF.